This T cell receptor beta chain comes out of a study of blood T cell repertoires in COVID-19. Study-wide background: The analysed material was cDNA or gDNA that came from T cells, B-cell-depleted T cells, or PBMCs.

Seattle enrolled patients during active infection and tracked them longitudinally. The CDR3 length is 16 residues. Between the trimmed V and J ends, which lost 5 bases and 1 base, there was a span of 16 bases. Germline CDR1 LGHNT, CDR2 FRNRAP. Per the study methods: Amplification of reference gene primers provided the estimated nucleated cell counts. TCRdb's table, derived via immunoSEQ multiplex PCR, lists solely in-frame clones and lacks some. V and J calls and clone size come straight from that table; D and trimming were deduced from the DNA. The sample holds about 240,000 clones, roughly 85% seen once.

The clonotype comes from a man aged 50 or older with COVID-19, enrolled during active disease. J is TRBJ2-3 and V is TRBV12-5; no clear D gene. Source material: peripheral blood. The CDR3 protein is CASGPSWAVGTDTQYF. CDR3 bases: TGTGCTAGTGGTCCTTCCTGGGCCGTGGGCACAGATACGCAGTATTTT.